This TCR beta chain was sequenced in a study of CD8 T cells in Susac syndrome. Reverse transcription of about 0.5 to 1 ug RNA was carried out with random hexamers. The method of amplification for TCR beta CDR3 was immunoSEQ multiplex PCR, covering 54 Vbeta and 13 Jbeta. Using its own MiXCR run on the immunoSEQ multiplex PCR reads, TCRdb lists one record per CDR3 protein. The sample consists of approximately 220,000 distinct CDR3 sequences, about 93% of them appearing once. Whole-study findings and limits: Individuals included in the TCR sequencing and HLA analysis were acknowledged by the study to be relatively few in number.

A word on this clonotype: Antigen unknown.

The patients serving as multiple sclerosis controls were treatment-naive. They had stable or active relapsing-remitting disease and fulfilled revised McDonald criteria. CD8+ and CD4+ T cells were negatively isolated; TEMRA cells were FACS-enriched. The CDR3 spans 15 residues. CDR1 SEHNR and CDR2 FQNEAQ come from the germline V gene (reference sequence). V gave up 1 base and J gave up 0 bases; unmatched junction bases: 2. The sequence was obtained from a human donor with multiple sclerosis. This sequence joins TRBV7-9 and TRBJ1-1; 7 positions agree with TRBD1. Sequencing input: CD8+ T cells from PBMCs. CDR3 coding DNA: TGTGCCAGCAGCTTAGGGGACAGCATGAACACTGAAGCTTTCTTT. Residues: CASSLGDSMNTEAFF.